This is a list of T cell receptor beta chains from one sample in a study of OX40 agonist ivuxolimab in advanced cancers. Clones were sequenced by immunoSEQ multiplex PCR, and TCRdb holds only the in-frame ones, with some missing. The sample shows about 91,000 clones, about nine tenths of them seen only once. Sequencing used CD4+ or CD8+ T cells sorted from blood, obtained in a trial of the OX40 agonist ivuxolimab. The source is an adult with an advanced solid tumor such as melanoma, head and neck, liver or kidney cancer. Both conserved end residues are part of each CDR3. The order of the fields is V gene, J gene, D gene, clone size, CDR3 DNA, CDR3 protein. A D gene is named only where the DNA matches it firmly. The size entry is marked missing in some rows and otherwise reads once, few, many or a size class.

TRBV10-3	TRBJ1-2	.	.	TGTGCCATCAGTGAGAGTCCGGGGGAGGACTATGGCTACACCTTC	CAISESPGEDYGYTF
TRBV6-5	TRBJ2-3	.	.	TGTGCCAGCAGTTACTCGAGGGTTACAGATACGCAGTATTTT	CASSYSRVTDTQYF
TRBV15	TRBJ2-7	.	.	TGTGCCACCAGCAGAGTCTATGGAGTTGAGCAGTACTTC	CATSRVYGVEQYF
TRBV28	TRBJ1-5	.	.	TGTGCCAGCAGCCCAGATCTGGGGGGCGTTAGCAATCAGCCCCAGCATTTT	CASSPDLGGVSNQPQHF
TRBV9	TRBJ2-1	TRBD2	.	TGTGCCAGCAGCGTAGCGGTAGCGGGAGGTGATGAGCAGTTCTTC	CASSVAVAGGDEQFF
TRBV6-1	TRBJ2-1	TRBD2	.	TGTGCCAGCAGACTAGCGGGAGACAATTACAATGAGCAGTTCTTC	CASRLAGDNYNEQFF
TRBV4-1	TRBJ2-7	.	.	TGCGCCAGCAGCCAAGATCTTTTCGGGAAGGGTACCTACGAGCAGTACTTC	CASSQDLFGKGTYEQYF
TRBV18	TRBJ2-2	.	.	TGTGCCAGCTCACCAGTAGGGGAGCTGTTTTTT	CASSPVGELFF
TRBV18	TRBJ1-5	.	few	TGTGCCAGCTCACCACAATCGACAGCAAGCAATCAGCCCCAGCATTTT	CASSPQSTASNQPQHF
TRBV7-3	TRBJ1-5	.	few	TGTGCCAGCAGCTTAGATAGCAATCAGCCCCAGCATTTT	CASSLDSNQPQHF
TRBV9	TRBJ2-1	.	.	TGTGCCAGCAGCGTTAGCGGAAGTACTTACAATGAGCAGTTCTTC	CASSVSGSTYNEQFF
TRBV19	TRBJ2-3	TRBD1	.	TGTGCCAGTAGCCTTGGACAGGTCACTAATACGCAGTATTTT	CASSLGQVTNTQYF
TRBV6-1	TRBJ1-3	TRBD1	few	TGTGCCAGCAGTATTCCGGGACAGCGGACGCGCCCATATTTT	CASSIPGQRTRPYF
TRBV6-1	TRBJ1-2	.	.	TGTGCCAGCAGTGATGGACCTCCGAGGGATGGCTACACCTTC	CASSDGPPRDGYTF
TRBV21-1	TRBJ1-1	.	.	TGTGCCAGCAGCAAAGGTGACAGAGGGATACTGAACACTGAAGCTTTCTTT	CASSKGDRGILNTEAFF
TRBV19	TRBJ2-7	TRBD1	.	TGTGCCAGTAGTCCACGACAGGGCTCCTACGAGCAGTACTTC	CASSPRQGSYEQYF
TRBV5-1	TRBJ2-3	TRBD2	.	TGCGCCAGCAGTTACGGACTAGCGGGTCCTCCCGATACGCAGTATTTT	CASSYGLAGPPDTQYF
TRBV28	TRBJ1-5	TRBD1	.	TGTGCCAGCGCTCCGACAGGGTCCCAGCCCCAGCATTTT	CASAPTGSQPQHF
TRBV10-3	TRBJ2-6	.	.	TGTGCCATCAGTGAGGTAGGTCCCGACTCTGGGGCCAACGTCCTGACTTTC	CAISEVGPDSGANVLTF
TRBV5-1	TRBJ1-2	TRBD1	few	TGCGCCAGCAGCGAGGGACAGGGGTGGGATGGCTACACCTTC	CASSEGQGWDGYTF
TRBV19	TRBJ1-3	.	.	TGTGCCAGTAGTATCGGGACTTTTGCTGGAAACACCATATATTTT	CASSIGTFAGNTIYF
TRBV6-1	TRBJ2-3	.	.	TGTGCCAGCAGTGAGAGAGGGAGAACGGCAGATACGCAGTATTTT	CASSERGRTADTQYF
TRBV19	TRBJ2-3	TRBD1	.	TGTGCCAGTAGTATGGGACAGGCCCAAGGGGATACGCAGTATTTT	CASSMGQAQGDTQYF
TRBV28	TRBJ2-3	.	once	TGTGCCAGCAACACTCTTAGCACAGATACGCAGTATTTT	CASNTLSTDTQYF
TRBV11-2	TRBJ1-1	.	once	TGTGCCAGCAGCTTAGGTCGGGGCACTGAAGCTTTCTTT	CASSLGRGTEAFF
TRBV5-1	TRBJ1-4	TRBD1	.	TGCGCCAGCAGCTCCGGGACAGGGAATGAAAAACTGTTTTTT	CASSSGTGNEKLFF
TRBV25-1	TRBJ1-4	.	.	TGTGCCAGCAGTGAAACGACAGCCCCCAATGAAAAACTGTTTTTT	CASSETTAPNEKLFF
TRBV10-3	TRBJ1-2	TRBD1	.	TGTGCCATCACCGGGGGACAGACAGCTAACTATGGCTACACCTTC	CAITGGQTANYGYTF
TRBV18	TRBJ2-1	TRBD1	.	TGTGCCAGCTCACCGCGGGACAGGGAATCCTACAATGAGCAGTTCTTC	CASSPRDRESYNEQFF
TRBV10-2	TRBJ2-3	.	.	TGCGCCAGCAGATATGGCACAGATACGCAGTATTTT	CASRYGTDTQYF
TRBV25-1	TRBJ2-3	TRBD2	.	TGTGCCAGCAGTCCGGGGACTAGCGGACTCACAGATACGCAGTATTTT	CASSPGTSGLTDTQYF
TRBV5-4	TRBJ1-2	.	.	TGTGCCAGCAGCTTGGATTTGGGTGGCTACACCTTC	CASSLDLGGYTF